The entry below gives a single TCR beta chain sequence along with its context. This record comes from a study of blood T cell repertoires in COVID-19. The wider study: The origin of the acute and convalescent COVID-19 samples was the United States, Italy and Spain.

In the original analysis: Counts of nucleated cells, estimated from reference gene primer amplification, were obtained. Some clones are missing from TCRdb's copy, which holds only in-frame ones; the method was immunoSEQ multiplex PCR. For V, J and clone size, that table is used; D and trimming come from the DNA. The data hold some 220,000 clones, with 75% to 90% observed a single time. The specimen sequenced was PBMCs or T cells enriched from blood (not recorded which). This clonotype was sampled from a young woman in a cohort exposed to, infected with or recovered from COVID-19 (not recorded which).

CDR3 nucleotides: TGTGCCTGGGAATTACTACAGGGGACGAACACTGAAGCTTTCTTT. Translated, it gives CAWELLQGTNTEAFF. This chain uses TRBV30 with TRBJ1-1; 7 nucleotides line up with TRBD1. With 5 bases clipped from V and 1 base from J, the junction kept 10 bases outside the gene matches. This CDR3 contains 15 residues. Germline CDR1 reads GTSNPN; CDR2 reads SVGIG (reference sequence).